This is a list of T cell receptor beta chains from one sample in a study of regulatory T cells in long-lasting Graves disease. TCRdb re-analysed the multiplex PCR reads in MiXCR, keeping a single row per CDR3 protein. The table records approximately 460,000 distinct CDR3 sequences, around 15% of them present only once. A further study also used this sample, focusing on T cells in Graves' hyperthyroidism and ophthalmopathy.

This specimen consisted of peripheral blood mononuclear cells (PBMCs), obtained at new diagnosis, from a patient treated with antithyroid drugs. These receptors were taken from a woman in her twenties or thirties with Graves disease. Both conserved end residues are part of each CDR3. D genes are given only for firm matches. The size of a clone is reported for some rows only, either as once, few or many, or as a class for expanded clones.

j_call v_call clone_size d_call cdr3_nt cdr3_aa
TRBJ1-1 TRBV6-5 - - TGTGCCAGCAGTTACTCTAGGCCCCCCAGGGCCCCTGAAGCTTTCTTT CASSYSRPPRAPEAFF
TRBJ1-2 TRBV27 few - TGTGAAAACCTCGCAGGGAGGACCGCGAATACTTATGGCTACACCTTC CENLAGRTANTYGYTF
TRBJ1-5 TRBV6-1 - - TGTGCCAGCAGCACTCAGTCGTTGCAGCCCCAGCATTTT CASSTQSLQPQHF
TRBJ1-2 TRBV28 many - TGTGCCAGCAGTTCTCCCCCCGGGCAGGGTACTAACTATGGCTACACCTTC CASSSPPGQGTNYGYTF
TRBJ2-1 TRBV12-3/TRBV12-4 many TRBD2 TGTGCCAGCAGCCCTAGTGGGAGGGGCGATTGGAATGAGCAGTTCTTC CASSPSGRGDWNEQFF
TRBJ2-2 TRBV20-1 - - TGCAGTGCTAGAGTAAGAGCAAACACCGGGGAGCTGTTTTTT CSARVRANTGELFF
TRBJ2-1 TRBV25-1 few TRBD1 TGTGCCAGCAGTGGCGGGACAGGGATTAGTTATGGAATAGAGTTCTTC CASSGGTGISYGIEFF
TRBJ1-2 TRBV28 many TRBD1 TGTGCCAGCAGTTACAGGGGGCGCACCTATGGCTACACCTTC CASSYRGRTYGYTF
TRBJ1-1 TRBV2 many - TGTGCCAGCAGTGAAGCTTGGGGCGCGGACACTGAAGCTTTCTTT CASSEAWGADTEAFF
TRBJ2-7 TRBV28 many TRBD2 TGTGCCAGCAGTTCGGTAGCGGGAGGTGACTACGAGCAGTACTTC CASSSVAGGDYEQYF
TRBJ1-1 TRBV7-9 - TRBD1 TGTGCCAGCAGCCTCACCCGGACAGGCTTACAGCTCCAGGGCACTGAAGCTTTCTTT CASSLTRTGLQLQGTEAFF
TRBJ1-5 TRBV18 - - TGTGCCAGCTCACCACGCCGAGACAGTTTTGGTGCATTTTTT CASSPRRDSFGAFF
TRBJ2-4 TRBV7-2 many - TGTGCCAGCAGCACGGGACAAGCCAAAAACATTCAGTACTTC CASSTGQAKNIQYF
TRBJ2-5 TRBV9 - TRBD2 TGTGCCAGCAGCGTAGCCCGACTAGCGGGAGTGGAGACCCAGTACTTC CASSVARLAGVETQYF
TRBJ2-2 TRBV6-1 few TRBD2 TGTGCCATCTTTAGCGGGAGTACCGGGGAGCTGTTTTTT CAIFSGSTGELFF
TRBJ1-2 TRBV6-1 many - TGTGCCAGCAGTGAATACTATGGCTACACCTTC CASSEYYGYTF
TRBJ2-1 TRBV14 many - TGTGCCAGCAGCCAAGAAGCTCGTCGGGACATTGAGCAGTTCTTC CASSQEARRDIEQFF
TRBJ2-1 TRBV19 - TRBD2 TGTGCCAGCCGGCACGTGGGCGGGAGTGGCAATGAGCAGTTCTTC CASRHVGGSGNEQFF
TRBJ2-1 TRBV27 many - TGTGCCAGCAGTCCGCCCAGACGGGCGGGCAGCTCCTACAATGAGCAGTTCTTC CASSPPRRAGSSYNEQFF
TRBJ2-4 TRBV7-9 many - TGTGCCAGCAGCTTAGGGATGGAGGAGAAGGACTTC CASSLGMEEKDF
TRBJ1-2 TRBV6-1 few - TGTGCCAGCAGTACAGGGATCGGCTATGGCTACACCTTC CASSTGIGYGYTF
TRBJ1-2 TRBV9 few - TGTGCCAGCAGCGTAGCTGGTACGACAGTACCAGATGGCTACACCTTC CASSVAGTTVPDGYTF
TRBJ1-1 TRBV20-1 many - TGCAGTGCTAGAGATATAAGAGCGACCAACACTGAAGCTTTCTTT CSARDIRATNTEAFF
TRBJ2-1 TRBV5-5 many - TGTGCCAGCAGCCCACCGGGATACAATGAGCAGTTCTTC CASSPPGYNEQFF
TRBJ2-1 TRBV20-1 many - TGCAGTGCGAAACTAGCCATCTCCTACAATGAGCAGTTCTTC CSAKLAISYNEQFF
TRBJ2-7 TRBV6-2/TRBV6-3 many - TGTGCCAGCAGTCAACCCCCGGCCGAGGAGCAGTACTTC CASSQPPAEEQYF
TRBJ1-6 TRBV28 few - TGTGCCAGCAGTAGGGACGGTGGCTCCTATAATTCACCCCTCCACTTT CASSRDGGSYNSPLHF
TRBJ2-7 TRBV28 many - TGTGCCAGCAGCTTGGAACGGAGCTCCTACGAGCAGTACTTC CASSLERSSYEQYF
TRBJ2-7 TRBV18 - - TGTGCCAGCTCACCGGCCCAGTACGAGCAGTACTTC CASSPAQYEQYF